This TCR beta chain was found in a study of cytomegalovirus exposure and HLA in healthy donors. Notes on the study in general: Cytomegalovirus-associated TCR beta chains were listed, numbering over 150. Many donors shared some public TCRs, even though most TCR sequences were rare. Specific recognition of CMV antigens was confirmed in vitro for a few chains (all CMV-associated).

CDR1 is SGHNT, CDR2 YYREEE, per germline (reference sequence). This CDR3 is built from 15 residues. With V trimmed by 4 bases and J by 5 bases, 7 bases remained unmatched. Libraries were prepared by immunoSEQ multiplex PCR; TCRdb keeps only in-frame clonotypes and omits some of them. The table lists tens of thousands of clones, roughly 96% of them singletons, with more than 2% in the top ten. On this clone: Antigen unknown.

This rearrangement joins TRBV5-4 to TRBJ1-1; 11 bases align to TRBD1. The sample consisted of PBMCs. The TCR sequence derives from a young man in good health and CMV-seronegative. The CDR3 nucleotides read TGTGCCAGCAGCGCGACCGGGACAGGGGGTACTGAAGCTTTCTTT. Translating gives CASSATGTGGTEAFF.